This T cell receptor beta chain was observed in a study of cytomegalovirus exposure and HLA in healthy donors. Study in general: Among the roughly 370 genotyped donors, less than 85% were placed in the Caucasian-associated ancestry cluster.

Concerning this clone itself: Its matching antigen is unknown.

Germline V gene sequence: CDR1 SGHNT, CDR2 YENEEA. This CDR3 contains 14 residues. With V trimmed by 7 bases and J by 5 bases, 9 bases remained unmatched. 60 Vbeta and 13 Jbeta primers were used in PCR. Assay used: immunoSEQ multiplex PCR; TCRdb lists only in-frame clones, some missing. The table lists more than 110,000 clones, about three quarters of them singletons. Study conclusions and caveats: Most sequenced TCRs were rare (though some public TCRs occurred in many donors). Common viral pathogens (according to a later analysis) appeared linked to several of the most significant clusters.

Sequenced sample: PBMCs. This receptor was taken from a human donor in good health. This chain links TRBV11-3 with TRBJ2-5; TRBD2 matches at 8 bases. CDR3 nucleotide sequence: TGTGCCAGCAAACTACTAGCGGCGGTGGAGACCCAGTACTTC. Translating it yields CASKLLAAVETQYF.